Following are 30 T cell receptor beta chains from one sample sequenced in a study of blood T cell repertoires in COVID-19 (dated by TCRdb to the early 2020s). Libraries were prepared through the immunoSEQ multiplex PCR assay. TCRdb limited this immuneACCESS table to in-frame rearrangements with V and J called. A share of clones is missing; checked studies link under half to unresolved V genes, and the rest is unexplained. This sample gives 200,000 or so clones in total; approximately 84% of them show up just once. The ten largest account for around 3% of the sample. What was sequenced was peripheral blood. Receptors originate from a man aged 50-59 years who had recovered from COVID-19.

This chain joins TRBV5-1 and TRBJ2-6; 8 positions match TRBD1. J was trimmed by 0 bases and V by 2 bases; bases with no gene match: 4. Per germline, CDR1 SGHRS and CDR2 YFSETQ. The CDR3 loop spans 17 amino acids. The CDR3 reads CASSFGQGFSGANVLTF. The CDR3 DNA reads TGCGCCAGCAGCTTCGGACAGGGCTTCTCTGGGGCCAACGTCCTGACTTTC. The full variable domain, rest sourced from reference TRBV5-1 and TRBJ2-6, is KAGVTQTPRYLIKTRGQQVTLSCSPISGHRSVSWYQQTPGQGLQFLFEYFSETQRNKGNFPGRFSGRQFSNSRSEMNVSTLELGDSALYLCASSFGQGFSGANVLTFGAGSRLTVL.

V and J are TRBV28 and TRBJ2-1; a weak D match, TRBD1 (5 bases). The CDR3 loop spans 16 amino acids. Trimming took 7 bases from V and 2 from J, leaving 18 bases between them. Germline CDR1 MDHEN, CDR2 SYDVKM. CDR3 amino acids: CASTILKTAPYNEQFF. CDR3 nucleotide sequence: TGTGCCAGCACAATACTTAAGACAGCACCCTACAATGAGCAGTTCTTC.

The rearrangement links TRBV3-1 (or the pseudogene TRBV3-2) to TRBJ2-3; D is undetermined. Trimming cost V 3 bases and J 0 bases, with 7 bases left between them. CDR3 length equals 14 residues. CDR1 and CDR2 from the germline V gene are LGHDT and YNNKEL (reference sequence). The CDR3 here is CASSQPGSTDTQYF. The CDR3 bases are TGTGCCAGCAGCCAGCCCGGGAGCACAGATACGCAGTATTTT.

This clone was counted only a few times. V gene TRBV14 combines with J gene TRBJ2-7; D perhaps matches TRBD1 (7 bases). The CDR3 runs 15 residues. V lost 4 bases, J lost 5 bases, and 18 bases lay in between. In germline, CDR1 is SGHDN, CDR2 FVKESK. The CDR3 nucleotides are TGTGCCAGCAGCCGCGTCGGAGGGACAGAGAACGAGCAGTACTTC. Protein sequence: CASSRVGGTENEQYF.

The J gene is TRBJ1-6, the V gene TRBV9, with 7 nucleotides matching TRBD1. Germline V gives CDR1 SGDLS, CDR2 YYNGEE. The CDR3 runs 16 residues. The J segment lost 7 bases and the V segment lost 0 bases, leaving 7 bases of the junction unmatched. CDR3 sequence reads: CASSVGRRQGNSPLHF. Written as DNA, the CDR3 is TGTGCCAGCAGCGTAGGGAGGAGACAGGGAAATTCACCCCTCCACTTT.

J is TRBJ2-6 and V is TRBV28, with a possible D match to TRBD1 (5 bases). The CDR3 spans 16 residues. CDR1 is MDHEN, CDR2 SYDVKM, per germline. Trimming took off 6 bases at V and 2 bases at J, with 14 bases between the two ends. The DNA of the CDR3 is TGTGCCAGCAGCCGTTCCAGGGCCGCTGGGGCCAACGTCCTGACTTTC. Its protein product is CASSRSRAAGANVLTF.

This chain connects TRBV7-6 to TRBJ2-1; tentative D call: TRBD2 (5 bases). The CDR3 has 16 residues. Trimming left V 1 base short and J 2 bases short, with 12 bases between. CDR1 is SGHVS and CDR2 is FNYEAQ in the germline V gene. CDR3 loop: CASSLGVSATYNEQFF. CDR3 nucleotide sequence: TGTGCCAGCAGCTTAGGGGTTAGCGCTACCTACAATGAGCAGTTCTTC.

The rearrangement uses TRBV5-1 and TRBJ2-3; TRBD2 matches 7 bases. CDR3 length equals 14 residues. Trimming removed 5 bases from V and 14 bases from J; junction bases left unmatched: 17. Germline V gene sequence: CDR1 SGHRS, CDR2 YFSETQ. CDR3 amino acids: CASSHEIAGSPRYF. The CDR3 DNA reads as TGCGCCAGCAGTCACGAGATAGCGGGTTCCCCGAGGTATTTT.

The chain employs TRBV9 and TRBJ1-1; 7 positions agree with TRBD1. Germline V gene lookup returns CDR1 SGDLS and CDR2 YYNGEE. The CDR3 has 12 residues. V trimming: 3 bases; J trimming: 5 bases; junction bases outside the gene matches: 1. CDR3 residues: CASSEQGTEAFF. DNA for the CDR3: TGTGCCAGCAGCGAACAGGGGACTGAAGCTTTCTTT. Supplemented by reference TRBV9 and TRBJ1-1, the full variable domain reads DSGVTQTPKHLITATGQRVTLRCSPRSGDLSVYWYQQSLDQGLQFLIQYYNGEERAKGNILERFSAQQFPDLHSELNLSSLELGDSALYFCASSEQGTEAFFGQGTRLTVV.

DNA of the CDR3: TGTGCCAGCAGCCAAGATTGGGGACAGTTCTATGGCTACACCTTC. As protein: CASSQDWGQFYGYTF. V and J are TRBV4-2 and TRBJ1-2; 7 bases map to TRBD1. The germline V gene has CDR1 LGHNA and CDR2 YNFKEQ. V shed 0 bases, J shed 4 bases, and the junction held 5 bases outside the gene matches. The CDR3 loop spans 15 amino acids.

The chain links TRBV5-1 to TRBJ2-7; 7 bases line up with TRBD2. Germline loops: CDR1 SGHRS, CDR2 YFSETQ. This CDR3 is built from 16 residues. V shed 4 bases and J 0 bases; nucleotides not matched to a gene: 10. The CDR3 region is CASSRGGTTHSYEQYF. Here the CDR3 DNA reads TGCGCCAGCAGCCGGGGAGGGACTACCCACTCCTACGAGCAGTACTTC. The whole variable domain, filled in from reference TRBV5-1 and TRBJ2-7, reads KAGVTQTPRYLIKTRGQQVTLSCSPISGHRSVSWYQQTPGQGLQFLFEYFSETQRNKGNFPGRFSGRQFSNSRSEMNVSTLELGDSALYLCASSRGGTTHSYEQYFGPGTRLTVT.

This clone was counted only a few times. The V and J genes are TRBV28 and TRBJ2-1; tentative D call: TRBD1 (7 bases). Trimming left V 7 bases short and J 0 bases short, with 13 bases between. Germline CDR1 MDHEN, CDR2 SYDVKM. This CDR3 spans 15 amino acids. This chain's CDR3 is CASIGGQSSYNEQFF. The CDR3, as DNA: TGTGCCAGCATCGGGGGACAGAGCTCCTACAATGAGCAGTTCTTC.

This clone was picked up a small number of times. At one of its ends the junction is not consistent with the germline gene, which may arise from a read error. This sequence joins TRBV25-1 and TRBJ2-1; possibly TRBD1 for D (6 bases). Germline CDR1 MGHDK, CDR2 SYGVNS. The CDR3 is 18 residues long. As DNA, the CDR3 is TGTGCCAGCAGTAAATACCGGGACATTTCATCGGTTAGGAATGAGCAGTTCTTC. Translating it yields CASSKYRDISSVRNEQFF.

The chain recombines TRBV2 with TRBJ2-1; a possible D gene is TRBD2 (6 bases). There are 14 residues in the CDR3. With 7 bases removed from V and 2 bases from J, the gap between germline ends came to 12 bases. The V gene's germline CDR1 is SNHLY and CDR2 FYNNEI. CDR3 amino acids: CASTWGDPYNEQFF. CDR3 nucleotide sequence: TGTGCCAGCACCTGGGGGGACCCCTACAATGAGCAGTTCTTC.

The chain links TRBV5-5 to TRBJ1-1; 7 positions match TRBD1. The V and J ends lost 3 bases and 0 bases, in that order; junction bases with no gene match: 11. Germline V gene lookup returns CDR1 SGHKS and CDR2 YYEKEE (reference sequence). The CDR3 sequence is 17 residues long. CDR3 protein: CASSSSPGTVMNTEAFF. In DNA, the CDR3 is TGTGCCAGCAGCTCCAGTCCCGGGACAGTAATGAACACTGAAGCTTTCTTT.

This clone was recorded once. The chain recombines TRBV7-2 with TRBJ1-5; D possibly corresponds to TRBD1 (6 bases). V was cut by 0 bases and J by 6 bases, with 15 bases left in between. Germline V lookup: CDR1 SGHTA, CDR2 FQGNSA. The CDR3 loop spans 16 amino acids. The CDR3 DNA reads TGTGCCAGCAGCTTAGCAGGGCAGGGGTTCGGTCAGCCCCAGCATTTT. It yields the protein CASSLAGQGFGQPQHF. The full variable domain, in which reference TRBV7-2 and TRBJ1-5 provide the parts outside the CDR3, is GAGVSQSPSNKVTEKGKDVELRCDPISGHTALYWYRQSLGQGLEFLIYFQGNSAPDKSGLPSDRFSAERTGGSVSTLTIQRTQQEDSAVYLCASSLAGQGFGQPQHFGDGTRLSIL.

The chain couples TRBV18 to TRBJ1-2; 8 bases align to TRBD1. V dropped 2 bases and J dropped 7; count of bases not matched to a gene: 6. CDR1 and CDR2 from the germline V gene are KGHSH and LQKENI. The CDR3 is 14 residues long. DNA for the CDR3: TGTGCCAGCTCACCAACTGACAGGGGAGCTGGCTACACCTTC. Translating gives CASSPTDRGAGYTF.

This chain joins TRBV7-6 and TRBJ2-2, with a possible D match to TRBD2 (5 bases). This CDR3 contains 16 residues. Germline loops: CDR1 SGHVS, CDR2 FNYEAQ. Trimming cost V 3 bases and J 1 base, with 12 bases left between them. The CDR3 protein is CASSLGSVGNTGELFF. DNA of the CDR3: TGTGCCAGCAGCTTGGGTAGCGTTGGGAACACCGGGGAGCTGTTTTTT.

CDR3 nucleotides: TGTGCCAGCAGTTTCCTCCGGGGTCCTAACTATGGCTACACCTTC. It translates to CASSFLRGPNYGYTF. The V gene is TRBV28, the J gene TRBJ1-2; D is uncertain. The germline V and J ends were trimmed by 3 bases and 0 bases, with 11 bases remaining between them. The V gene's germline CDR1 is MDHEN and CDR2 SYDVKM. The CDR3 is made up of 15 amino acids.

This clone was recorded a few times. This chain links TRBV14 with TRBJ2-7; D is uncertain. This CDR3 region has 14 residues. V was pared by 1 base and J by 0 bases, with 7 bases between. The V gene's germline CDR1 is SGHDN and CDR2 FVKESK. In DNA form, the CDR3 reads TGTGCCAGCAGCCAAGTTACTTTCTCCTACGAGCAGTACTTC. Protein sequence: CASSQVTFSYEQYF.

In nucleotides, the CDR3 is TGTGCCAGCAGCTTAGTGGCGGGAGATCCCACAGATACGCAGTATTTT. Translating gives CASSLVAGDPTDTQYF. The chain employs TRBV7-6 and TRBJ2-3; 7 bases fit TRBD2. CDR1 is SGHVS, CDR2 FNYEAQ, per germline. V gave up 1 base and J gave up 2 bases; unmatched junction bases: 6. CDR3 size: 16 residues.

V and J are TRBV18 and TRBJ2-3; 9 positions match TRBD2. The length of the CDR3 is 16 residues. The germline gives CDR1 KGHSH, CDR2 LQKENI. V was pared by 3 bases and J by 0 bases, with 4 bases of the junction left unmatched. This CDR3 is CASSPLAGASTDTQYF. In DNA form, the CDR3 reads TGTGCCAGCTCACCTTTAGCGGGGGCTAGCACAGATACGCAGTATTTT.

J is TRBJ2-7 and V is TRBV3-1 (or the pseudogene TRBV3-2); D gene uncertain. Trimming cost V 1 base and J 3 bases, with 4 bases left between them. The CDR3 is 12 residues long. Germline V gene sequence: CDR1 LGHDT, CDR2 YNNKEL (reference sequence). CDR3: CASSQAFYEQYF. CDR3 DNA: TGTGCCAGCAGCCAAGCCTTCTACGAGCAGTACTTC.

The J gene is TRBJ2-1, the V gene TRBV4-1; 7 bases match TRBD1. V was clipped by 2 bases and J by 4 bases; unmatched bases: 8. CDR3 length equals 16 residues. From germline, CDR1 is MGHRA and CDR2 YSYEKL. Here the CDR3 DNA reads TGCGCCAGCAGCCAACCCGACAGGGACCCATACAATGAGCAGTTCTTC. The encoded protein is CASSQPDRDPYNEQFF.

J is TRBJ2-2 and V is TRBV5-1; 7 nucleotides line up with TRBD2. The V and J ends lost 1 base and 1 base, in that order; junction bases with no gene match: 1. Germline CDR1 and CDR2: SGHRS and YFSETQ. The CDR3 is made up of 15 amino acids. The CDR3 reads CASSLTSENTGELFF. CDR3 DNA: TGCGCCAGCAGCTTGACTAGCGAGAACACCGGGGAGCTGTTTTTT.

The CDR3 spells CASSLSPGTSGMQETQYF. The CDR3 region has the DNA TGTGCCAGCAGTTTATCCCCCGGGACTAGCGGGATGCAAGAGACCCAGTACTTC. The chain combines TRBV28 with TRBJ2-5; 13 bases are a match to TRBD2. Germline lookup yields CDR1 MDHEN and CDR2 SYDVKM. There are 18 residues in the CDR3. After removal of 1 base from V and 2 bases from J, the junction contained 7 bases not matched to a gene.

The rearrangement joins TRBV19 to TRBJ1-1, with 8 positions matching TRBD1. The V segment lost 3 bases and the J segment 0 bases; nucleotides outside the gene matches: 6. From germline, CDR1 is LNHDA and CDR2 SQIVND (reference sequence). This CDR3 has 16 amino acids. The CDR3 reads CASSIWGTGLNTEAFF. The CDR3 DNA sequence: TGTGCCAGTAGTATCTGGGGGACAGGACTGAACACTGAAGCTTTCTTT. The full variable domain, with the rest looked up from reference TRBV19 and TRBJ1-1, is DGGITQSPKYLFRKEGQNVTLSCEQNLNHDAMYWYRQDPGQGLRLIYYSQIVNDFQKGDIAEGYSVSREKKESFPLTVTSAQKNPTAFYLCASSIWGTGLNTEAFFGQGTRLTVV.

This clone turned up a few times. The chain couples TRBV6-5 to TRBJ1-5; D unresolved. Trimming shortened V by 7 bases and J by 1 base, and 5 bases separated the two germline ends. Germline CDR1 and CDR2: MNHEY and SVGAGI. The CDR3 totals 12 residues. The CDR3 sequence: CASNKSNQPQHF. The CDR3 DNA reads TGTGCCAGCAACAAGAGCAATCAGCCCCAGCATTTT.

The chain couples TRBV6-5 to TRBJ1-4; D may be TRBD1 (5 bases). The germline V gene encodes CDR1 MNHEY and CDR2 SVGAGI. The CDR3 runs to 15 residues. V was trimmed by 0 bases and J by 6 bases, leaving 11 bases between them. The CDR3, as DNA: TGTGCCAGCAGTTACTCGAGGCTCAGGGATGAAAAACTGTTTTTT. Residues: CASSYSRLRDEKLFF.

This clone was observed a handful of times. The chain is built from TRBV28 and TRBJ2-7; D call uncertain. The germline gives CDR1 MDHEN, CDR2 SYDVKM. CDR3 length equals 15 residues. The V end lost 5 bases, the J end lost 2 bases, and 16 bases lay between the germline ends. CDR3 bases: TGTGCCAGCAGTCCTACGACGGGTGGAACCTACGAGCAGTACTTC. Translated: CASSPTTGGTYEQYF.